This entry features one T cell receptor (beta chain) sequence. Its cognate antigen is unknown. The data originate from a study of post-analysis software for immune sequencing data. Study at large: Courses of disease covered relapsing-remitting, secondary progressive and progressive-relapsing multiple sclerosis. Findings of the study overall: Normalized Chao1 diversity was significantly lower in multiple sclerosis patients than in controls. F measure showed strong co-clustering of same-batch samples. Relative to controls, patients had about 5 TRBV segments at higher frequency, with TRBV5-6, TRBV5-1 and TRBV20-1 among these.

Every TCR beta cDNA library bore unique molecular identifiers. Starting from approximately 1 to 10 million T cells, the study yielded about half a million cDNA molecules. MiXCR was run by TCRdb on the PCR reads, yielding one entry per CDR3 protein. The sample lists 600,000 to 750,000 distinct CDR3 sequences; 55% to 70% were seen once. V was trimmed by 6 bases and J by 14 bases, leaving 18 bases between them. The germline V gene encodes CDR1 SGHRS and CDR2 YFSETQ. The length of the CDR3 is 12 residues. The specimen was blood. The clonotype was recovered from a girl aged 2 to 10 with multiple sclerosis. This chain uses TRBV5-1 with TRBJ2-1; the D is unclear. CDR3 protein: CASTSRLQRKFF. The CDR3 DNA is TGCGCCAGCACCTCCCGACTCCAAAGGAAGTTCTTC.